A single sample gave rise to the 27 T cell receptor beta chains below, sequenced in a study of T cell repertoires in cytomegalovirus infection. TCRdb recomputed calls from the reads with MiXCR, one row per CDR3 protein. The sample carries about 830,000 distinct CDR3 sequences, about 30% recorded once. Their recognized antigens are unknown. The specimen comprised cultured CD8+ T cells from PBMCs, sampled from culture after CMV antigen stimulation. The receptors derive from a human donor in good health (CMV status not recorded). Some clones in this sample may be carry-over from other donors' samples.

This chain uses TRBV6-5 with TRBJ2-7; 8 bases are shared with TRBD1. The CDR3 sequence is 15 residues long. The germline V gene encodes CDR1 MNHEY and CDR2 SVGAGI. Germline trimming cut 3 bases from V and 3 bases from J; bases unmatched to any gene: 7. DNA of the CDR3: TGTGCCAGCAGTTATTCTGACAGGGGCGGCTACGAGCAGTACTTC. Its protein is CASSYSDRGGYEQYF.

The chain carries TRBV7-6 and TRBJ1-1; D ambiguous. The CDR3 has 16 residues. Trimming stripped 3 bases from V and 0 bases from J, with 14 bases between. Per the germline V gene, CDR1 is SGHVS and CDR2 is FNYEAQ. The CDR3 reads CASSFVSGYMNTEAFF. The CDR3 nucleotides are TGTGCCAGCAGCTTCGTGTCAGGATATATGAACACTGAAGCTTTCTTT.

This clonotype has a handful of counts. For the CDR3, the DNA is TGCGCCAGCGGGAGGGAGGCCTACAATGAGCAGTTCTTC. It is translated as CASGREAYNEQFF. The chain carries TRBV10-2 and TRBJ2-1; 7 bases are a match to TRBD2. Trimming took 8 bases from V and 2 from J; bases not matched to a gene: 3. This CDR3 has 13 amino acids. The germline V gene encodes CDR1 WSHSY and CDR2 SAAADI.

This clonotype appeared a few times. The chain employs TRBV19 and TRBJ1-5, with D maybe TRBD1 (5 bases). The CDR3 is made up of 14 amino acids. The germline CDR1 and CDR2 sequences are LNHDA and SQIVND (reference sequence). V was trimmed by 6 bases and J by 0 bases, leaving 9 bases between them. This CDR3 is CASRSTDSNQPQHF. The CDR3 DNA follows: TGTGCCAGTAGGTCGACAGATAGCAATCAGCCCCAGCATTTT.

The chain recombines TRBV6-1 with TRBJ1-5, with 9 positions matching TRBD1. CDR1 and CDR2 from the germline V gene are MNHNS and SASEGT. The CDR3 covers 14 residues. J was trimmed by 6 bases and V by 5 bases; bases with no gene match: 5. Here the CDR3 DNA reads TGTGCCAGCAGTCGCCGGGACAGGGTTCAGCCCCAGCATTTT. Translation: CASSRRDRVQPQHF.

This clonotype was observed a few times. The chain is built from TRBV19 and TRBJ1-1; D possibly corresponds to TRBD1 (6 bases). Trimming took off 6 bases at V and 1 base at J, with 9 bases between the two ends. The CDR3 covers 13 residues. CDR1 LNHDA and CDR2 SQIVND come from the germline V gene (reference sequence). CDR3 sequence (DNA): TGTGCCAGTAGACAGGGAGAGAACACTGAAGCTTTCTTT. Translating gives CASRQGENTEAFF.

The V call is TRBV10-3, the J call TRBJ1-2; TRBD1 aligns across 10 bases. J gave up 2 bases and V 7 bases, and 4 bases lay outside the gene matches. Germline assignment: CDR1 ENHRY and CDR2 SYGVKD. The CDR3 consists of 14 residues. This CDR3 is CAIKPGQGNYGYTF. The CDR3 DNA reads TGTGCCATCAAACCGGGACAGGGGAACTATGGCTACACCTTC.

The chain combines TRBV20-1 with TRBJ2-7; 9 bases are shared with TRBD1. The CDR3 has 15 amino acids. J lost 4 bases, V lost 6 bases, and 13 bases had no gene match. The germline gives CDR1 DFQATT, CDR2 SNEGSKA (reference sequence). CDR3 coding DNA: TGCAGTGCAAGACGACGGGGGACAGGGATATACGAGCAGTACGTC. Residues: CSARRRGTGIYEQYV.

There are a few counts of this clonotype. The chain has TRBV7-9 and TRBJ1-5; D perhaps matches TRBD1 (5 bases). The CDR3 has 18 residues. Trimming removed 1 base at V and 5 bases at J, with 21 bases between. Germline V lookup: CDR1 SEHNR, CDR2 FQNEAQ (reference sequence). CDR3 nucleotides: TGTGCCAGCAGCTTAGAAGTCCAGGGCAGCCCCCCCGATCAGCCCCAGCATTTT. Protein sequence: CASSLEVQGSPPDQPQHF.

This clonotype was detected ten times or more. The gene calls are TRBV7-3 and TRBJ2-1; 13 bases match TRBD2. Germline V gene sequence: CDR1 SGHTA, CDR2 FQGTGA. The CDR3 extends over 14 amino acids. The junction had 3 bases not matched to a gene; V was cut back by 6 bases and J by 7 bases. CDR3 in DNA: TGTGCCAGCAGTACTAGCGGGGGGGCGAATGAGCAGTTCTTC. Translated, it gives CASSTSGGANEQFF.

The chain joins TRBV19 to TRBJ2-2; D might be TRBD1 (6 bases). CDR3 length equals 13 residues. Trimming left V 10 bases short and J 8 bases short, with 17 bases between. The germline CDR1 and CDR2 sequences are LNHDA and SQIVND (reference sequence). The CDR3 nucleotides read TGTGCCACCTGGACAGCCGACTTAGGGGAGCTGTTTTTT. Its translation is CATWTADLGELFF.

In this sample, this clonotype turned up a few times. CDR3 sequence (DNA): TGTGCCAGCAGTTTATACCCCCCGATGAACACAGATACGCAGTATTTT. Protein sequence: CASSLYPPMNTDTQYF. This chain joins TRBV27 and TRBJ2-3; D is undetermined. V was shortened by 1 base and J by 2 bases, with 13 bases between the two germline ends. The germline gives CDR1 MNHEY, CDR2 SMNVEV (reference sequence). The CDR3 spans 16 residues.

Points on this clonotype: The junction shows a germline mismatch at one end, possibly a read error. The chain has TRBV4-1 and TRBJ1-3, with a tentative D call TRBD1 (5 bases). The V gene's germline CDR1 is MGHRA and CDR2 YSYEKL. This CDR3 has 15 residues. The CDR3 region has the DNA TGCGCCAGCAGCTACCGTGGGGGTTATGGAAACACCTTATATTTT. Amino acids: CASSYRGGYGNTLYF.

This clonotype was counted between two and nine times. V usage is TRBV27 and J usage is TRBJ2-5; D gene unclear. Trimming shortened V by 2 bases and J by 4 bases, and 11 bases separated the two germline ends. The CDR3 is 14 residues long. CDR1 and CDR2 (germline): MNHEY, SMNVEV (reference sequence). CDR3 sequence (DNA): TGTGCCAGCAGTTTAATGGGCGGTGGAGAGACCCAGTACTTC. Its protein product is CASSLMGGGETQYF.

The chain uses TRBV7-6 and TRBJ2-7, with TRBD2 matching over 7 bases. This CDR3 spans 15 amino acids. Unmatched junction bases numbered 10, after V lost 5 bases and J lost 3 bases. Germline V gene sequence: CDR1 SGHVS, CDR2 FNYEAQ. The CDR3 DNA reads TGTGCCAGCAGCCAAACTAGCGCCGGCTTCTACGAGCAGTACTTC. This gives the protein CASSQTSAGFYEQYF.

The chain carries TRBV19 and TRBJ1-2, with a tentative D call TRBD1 (6 bases). The CDR3 has 12 amino acids. V lost 3 bases to trimming and J lost 10 bases, with 12 bases between them. Germline-derived CDR1 and CDR2 are LNHDA and SQIVND (reference sequence). The CDR3 bases are TGTGCCAGTAGTATTGGCAGGGGATTCTACACCTTC. This translates into CASSIGRGFYTF.

In its sample, this clonotype was seen a few times. The chain joins TRBV7-6 to TRBJ2-1; tentative D call: TRBD2 (7 bases). V gave up 1 base and J gave up 4 bases, with 23 bases separating them. The V gene's germline CDR1 is SGHVS and CDR2 FNYEAQ. The CDR3 extends over 19 amino acids. CDR3 loop: CASSLGGSGDGGHYNEQFF. DNA for the CDR3: TGTGCCAGCAGCTTAGGGGGTTCGGGTGACGGGGGGCATTACAATGAGCAGTTCTTC.

The rearrangement uses TRBV9 and TRBJ2-1; D might be TRBD2 (6 bases). This CDR3 contains 17 residues. Per germline, CDR1 SGDLS and CDR2 YYNGEE. Trimming pared 3 bases from V and 9 bases from J, leaving 25 bases between. The DNA for the CDR3 is TGTGCCAGCAGCGCCTACGCCGCGCCGGGACTGTCTGCTGAGCAGTTCTTC. Translation: CASSAYAAPGLSAEQFF.

The gene calls are TRBV7-2 and TRBJ2-5; 9 bases match TRBD2. The CDR3 has 17 amino acids. V lost 3 bases and J lost 1; bases outside the gene matches: 9. CDR1 and CDR2 (germline): SGHTA, FQGNSA. DNA of the CDR3: TGTGCCAGCAGCTTGGCGGGTAGCGGGGGTCTCCAAGAGACCCAGTACTTC. Translated: CASSLAGSGGLQETQYF.

This chain uses TRBV6-5 with TRBJ1-2, with D perhaps TRBD1 (6 bases). V lost 4 bases to trimming and J lost 8 bases, with 17 bases between them. Germline CDR1 and CDR2: MNHEY and SVGAGI. This CDR3 spans 14 amino acids. The DNA for the CDR3 is TGTGCCAGCAGTTTATCTACAGGGTATGGAGGCTACACCTTC. Translated: CASSLSTGYGGYTF.

The chain employs TRBV7-9 and TRBJ2-3; weak D call: TRBD2 (5 bases). V lost 5 bases to trimming and J lost 2 bases, with 17 bases between them. The CDR3 is 16 amino acids. Germline assignment: CDR1 SEHNR and CDR2 FQNEAQ (reference sequence). CDR3 in DNA: TGTGCCAGCAGCGGCCTGGTAGGACTTTACACAGATACGCAGTATTTT. Translated: CASSGLVGLYTDTQYF.

The chain employs TRBV7-9 and TRBJ2-6, with D possibly being TRBD2 (5 bases). Per the germline V gene, CDR1 is SEHNR and CDR2 is FQNEAQ (reference sequence). The CDR3 consists of 18 residues. Between the trimmed V and J ends, which lost 7 bases and 1 base, there was a span of 20 bases. The CDR3 region is CASTSMRGYRSGANVLTF. The CDR3 nucleotides are TGTGCCAGCACCAGCATGAGAGGGTACCGATCTGGGGCCAACGTCCTGACTTTC.

This clonotype was detected only a few times. V gene TRBV6-2 or TRBV6-3 combines with J gene TRBJ2-5, with a tentative D call TRBD1 (5 bases). This CDR3 region has 13 residues. Germline CDR1 is MNHEY and CDR2 is SVGEGT. Trimming took 6 bases from V and 1 from J, leaving 9 bases between them. CDR3 loop: CASRMDTQETQYF. For the CDR3, the DNA is TGTGCCAGCAGGATGGACACCCAAGAGACCCAGTACTTC.

This clonotype was seen more than once but under ten times. This chain links TRBV2 with TRBJ1-5, with D perhaps matching TRBD1 (6 bases). V lost 1 base and J 9 bases, leaving 13 bases between the germline ends. The CDR3 runs 14 residues. Per germline, CDR1 SNHLY and CDR2 FYNNEI. For the CDR3, the DNA is TGTGCCAGCAGTGAAGGGGGGGGGCACTGGCCCCAGCATTTT. Amino acid sequence: CASSEGGGHWPQHF.

The chain links TRBV7-9 to TRBJ2-3; TRBD2 matches at 9 bases. This CDR3 has 16 residues. The germline gives CDR1 SEHNR, CDR2 FQNEAQ (reference sequence). The junction had 8 bases not matched to a gene; V was cut back by 7 bases and J by 0 bases. The CDR3 loop reads CASILAGLPSTDTQYF. The CDR3 coding sequence is TGTGCCAGCATCCTAGCGGGGCTACCTAGCACAGATACGCAGTATTTT.

The V call is TRBV29-1, the J call TRBJ2-2; 8 bases line up with TRBD2. In germline, CDR1 is SQVTM, CDR2 ANQGSEA. CDR3 size: 12 residues. V lost 7 bases and J lost 4; bases outside the gene matches: 2. Here the CDR3 reads CSGAGGTGELFF. In DNA form, the CDR3 reads TGCAGCGGGGCGGGAGGCACCGGGGAGCTGTTTTTT.

A remark on this clonotype: This may come from a read error, since a much larger clone is one base off. V gene TRBV28 combines with J gene TRBJ1-2, with D maybe TRBD1 (6 bases). CDR3 length: 15 amino acids. The germline V and J ends were trimmed by 2 bases and 0 bases, with 10 bases remaining between them. CDR1 is MDHEN and CDR2 is SYDVKM in the germline V gene. The CDR3 coding sequence is TGTGCCAGCAGTTTACAGGCAGGGGCTAACTATGGCTACACCTTC. It specifies CASSLQAGANYGYTF.